This TCR beta chain was recovered during a study of CD8 T cells in Susac syndrome. The germline gives CDR1 SGHDT, CDR2 YYEEEE. CDR3 length: 15 residues. The sequenced target, TCR beta, came from blood CD8+ and CD4+ T cells. Negative isolation yielded the CD8+ and CD4+ T cells, while FACS enriched the TEMRA cells. In regard to this clonotype: An end of the junction differs from the germline gene, which may be a read error.

cDNA came from roughly 0.53 to 1 ug RNA primed by random hexamers. TCRdb independently ran MiXCR on the immunoSEQ multiplex PCR reads; one entry per CDR3 protein. Among over 300,000 distinct CDR3 sequences listed, around 90% were seen once. The chain combines TRBV5-6 with TRBJ2-7, with D uncertain. The clonotype was recovered from a human donor with multiple sclerosis. Sequenced material: CD4+ T cells from PBMCs. The CDR3 DNA reads TGTGCCGGCAGCTTAGTCGACTCAACCACCTACGAGCAGTACTTC. This sequence encodes CAGSLVDSTTYEQYF.